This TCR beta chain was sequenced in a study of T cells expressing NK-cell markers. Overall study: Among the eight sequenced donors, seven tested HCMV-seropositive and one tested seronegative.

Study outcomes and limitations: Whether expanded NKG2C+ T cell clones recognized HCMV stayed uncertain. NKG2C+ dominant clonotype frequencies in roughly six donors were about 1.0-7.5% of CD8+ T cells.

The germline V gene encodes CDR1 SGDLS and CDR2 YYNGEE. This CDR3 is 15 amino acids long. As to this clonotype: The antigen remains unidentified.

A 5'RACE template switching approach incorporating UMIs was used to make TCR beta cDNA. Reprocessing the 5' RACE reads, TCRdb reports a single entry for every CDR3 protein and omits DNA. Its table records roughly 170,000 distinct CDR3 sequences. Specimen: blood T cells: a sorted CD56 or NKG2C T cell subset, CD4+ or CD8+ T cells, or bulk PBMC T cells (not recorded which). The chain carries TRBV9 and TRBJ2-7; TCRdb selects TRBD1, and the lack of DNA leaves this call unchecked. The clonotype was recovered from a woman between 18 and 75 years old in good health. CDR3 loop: CASSVSGGRYHEQYF.